This note documents a single T cell receptor beta chain sequence. Its antigen remains unknown. The method was immunoSEQ multiplex PCR; TCRdb's version includes in-frame clones alone and lacks a portion of them. The sample records about 41,000 clones, about two thirds being singletons. The data were obtained in a study of vaccination effects on CD4 cells after COVID-19. In the ViraFEST assay, antigen-specific CD4+ clonotypes were identified by expansion after peptide-pool stimulation. Subsequent to a culture period of nine to ten days, CD4+ T cells were isolated. The study found no prior SARS-CoV-2 infection in the vaccine recipients, who tested negative for nucleocapsid antibodies. After over 1.5 million PBMC were placed in each well, they were cultured with about 10 IU/ml IL-2 and approximately 10 ug/ml peptides. The study's findings and limits: Marked clonal contraction of both clone types appeared late after vaccination. Within healthy vaccinees, only 1 of 255 vaccine-induced clones displayed cross-reactivity with common cold coronaviruses.

Specimen: CD4+ T cells from PBMCs cultured with HCoV-OC43 spike peptides, collected before COVID-19 vaccination. The subset was: HCoV-OC43 spike overlapping peptide pool stimulation. The receptor comes from a human donor who received a COVID-19 vaccine.

CDR3 sequence reads: CASSLGRGREETQYF. The DNA for the CDR3 is TGTGCCAGCAGCTTAGGCCGGGGCAGAGAAGAGACCCAGTACTTC. The chain has TRBV11-1 and TRBJ2-5; D might be TRBD1 or TRBD2, each matching 5 bases. The V gene lost 1 base and the J gene lost 3 bases, with 12 bases spanning the gap. Germline V gene lookup returns CDR1 SGHAT and CDR2 FQDESV (reference sequence). The CDR3 is 15 residues long.